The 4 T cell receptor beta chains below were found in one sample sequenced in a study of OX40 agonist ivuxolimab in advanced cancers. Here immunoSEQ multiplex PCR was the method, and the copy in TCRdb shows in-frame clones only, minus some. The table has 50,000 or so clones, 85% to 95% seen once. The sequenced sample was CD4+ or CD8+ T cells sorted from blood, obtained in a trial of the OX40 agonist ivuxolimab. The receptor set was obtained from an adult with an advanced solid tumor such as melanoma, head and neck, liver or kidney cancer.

CDR3 loop: CASSSAGATTYEQYF. CDR3 bases: TGCGCCAGCAGCTCCGCAGGGGCTACTACCTACGAGCAGTACTTC. The chain carries TRBV5-1 and TRBJ2-7, with D perhaps matching TRBD1 (6 bases). Germline V gives CDR1 SGHRS, CDR2 YFSETQ. CDR3 length: 15 residues. V was pared by 3 bases and J by 2 bases, with 15 bases between.

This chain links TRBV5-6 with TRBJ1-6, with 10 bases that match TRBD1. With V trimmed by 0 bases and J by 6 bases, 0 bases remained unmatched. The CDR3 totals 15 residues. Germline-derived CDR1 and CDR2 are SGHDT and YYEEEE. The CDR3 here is CASSLGTGGNSPLHF. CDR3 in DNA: TGTGCCAGCAGCTTGGGGACAGGGGGTAATTCACCCCTCCACTTT. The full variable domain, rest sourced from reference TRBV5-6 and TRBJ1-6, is DAGVTQSPTHLIKTRGQQVTLRCSPKSGHDTVSWYQQALGQGPQFIFQYYEEEERQRGNFPDRFSGHQFPNYSSELNVNALLLGDSALYLCASSLGTGGNSPLHFGNGTRLTVT.

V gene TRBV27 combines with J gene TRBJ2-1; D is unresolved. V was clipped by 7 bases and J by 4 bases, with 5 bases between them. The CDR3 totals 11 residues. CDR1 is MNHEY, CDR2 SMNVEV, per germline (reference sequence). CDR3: CASIGYNEQFF. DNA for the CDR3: TGTGCCAGCATTGGATACAATGAGCAGTTCTTC.

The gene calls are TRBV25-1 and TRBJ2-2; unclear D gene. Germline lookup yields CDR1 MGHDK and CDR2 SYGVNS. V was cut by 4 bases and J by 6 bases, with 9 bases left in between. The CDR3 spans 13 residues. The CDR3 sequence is CASSARSAGELFF. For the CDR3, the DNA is TGTGCCAGCAGTGCCCGGTCGGCCGGGGAGCTGTTTTTT. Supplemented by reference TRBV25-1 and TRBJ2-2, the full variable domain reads EADIYQTPRYLVIGTGKKITLECSQTMGHDKMYWYQQDPGMELHLIHYSYGVNSTEKGDLSSESTVSRIRTEHFPLTLESARPSHTSQYLCASSARSAGELFFGEGSRLTVL.